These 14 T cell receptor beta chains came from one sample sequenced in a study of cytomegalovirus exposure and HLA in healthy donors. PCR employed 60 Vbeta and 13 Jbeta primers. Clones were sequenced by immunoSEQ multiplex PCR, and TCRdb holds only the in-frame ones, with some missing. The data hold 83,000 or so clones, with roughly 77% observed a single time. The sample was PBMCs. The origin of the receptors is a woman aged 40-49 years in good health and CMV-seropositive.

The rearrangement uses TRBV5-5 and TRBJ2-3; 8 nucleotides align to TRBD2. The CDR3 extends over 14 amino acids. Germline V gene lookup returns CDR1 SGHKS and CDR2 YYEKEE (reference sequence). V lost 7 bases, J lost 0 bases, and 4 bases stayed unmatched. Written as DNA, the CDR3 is TGTGCCAGCCGTAGCGGGGCAAGCACAGATACGCAGTATTTT. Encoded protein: CASRSGASTDTQYF.

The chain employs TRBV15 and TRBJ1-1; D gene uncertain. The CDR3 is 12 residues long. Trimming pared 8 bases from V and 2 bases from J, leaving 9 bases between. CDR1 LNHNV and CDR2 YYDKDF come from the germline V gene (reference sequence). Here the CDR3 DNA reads TGTGCCACCCAAAGCCGCAACACTGAAGCTTTCTTT. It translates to CATQSRNTEAFF. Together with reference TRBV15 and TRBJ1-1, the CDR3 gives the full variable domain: DAMVIQNPRYQVTQFGKPVTLSCSQTLNHNVMYWYQQKSSQAPKLLFHYYDKDFNNEADTPDNFQSRRPNTSFCFLDIRSPGLGDTAMYLCATQSRNTEAFFGQGTRLTVV.

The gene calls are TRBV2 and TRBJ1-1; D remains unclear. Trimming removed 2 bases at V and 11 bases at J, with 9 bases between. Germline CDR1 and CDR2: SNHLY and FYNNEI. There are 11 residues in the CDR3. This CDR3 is CASSERQWAFF. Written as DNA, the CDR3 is TGTGCCAGCAGTGAACGACAATGGGCTTTCTTT.

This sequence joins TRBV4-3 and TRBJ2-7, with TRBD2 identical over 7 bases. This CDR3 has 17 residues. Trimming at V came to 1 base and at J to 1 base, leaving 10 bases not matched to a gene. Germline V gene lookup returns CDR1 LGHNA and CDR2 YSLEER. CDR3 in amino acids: CASSQGRGTSASYEQYF. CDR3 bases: TGCGCCAGCAGCCAAGGTCGGGGAACTAGCGCGTCCTACGAGCAGTACTTC.

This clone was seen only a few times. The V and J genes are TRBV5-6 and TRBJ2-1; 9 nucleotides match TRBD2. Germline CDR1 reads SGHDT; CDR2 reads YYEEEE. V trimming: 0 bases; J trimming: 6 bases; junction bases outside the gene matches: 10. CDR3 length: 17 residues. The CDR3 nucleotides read TGTGCCAGCAGCTTGGGGATGGGAGCGGGAGGAGTCAATGAGCAGTTCTTC. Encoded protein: CASSLGMGAGGVNEQFF. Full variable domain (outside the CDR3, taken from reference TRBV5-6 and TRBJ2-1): DAGVTQSPTHLIKTRGQQVTLRCSPKSGHDTVSWYQQALGQGPQFIFQYYEEEERQRGNFPDRFSGHQFPNYSSELNVNALLLGDSALYLCASSLGMGAGGVNEQFFGPGTRLTVL.

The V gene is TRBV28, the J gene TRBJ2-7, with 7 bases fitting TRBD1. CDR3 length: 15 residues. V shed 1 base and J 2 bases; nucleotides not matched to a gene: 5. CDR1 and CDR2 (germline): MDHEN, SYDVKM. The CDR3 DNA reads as TGTGCCAGCAGTTTATCCTCGACAGGGCCCTACGAGCAGTACTTC. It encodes CASSLSSTGPYEQYF.

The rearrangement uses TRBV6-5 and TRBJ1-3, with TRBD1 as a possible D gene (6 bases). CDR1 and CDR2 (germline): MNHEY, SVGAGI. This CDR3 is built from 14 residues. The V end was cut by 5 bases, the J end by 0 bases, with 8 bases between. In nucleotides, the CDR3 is TGTGCCAGCAGTCCACAGGGCTCTGGAAACACCATATATTTT. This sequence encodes CASSPQGSGNTIYF.

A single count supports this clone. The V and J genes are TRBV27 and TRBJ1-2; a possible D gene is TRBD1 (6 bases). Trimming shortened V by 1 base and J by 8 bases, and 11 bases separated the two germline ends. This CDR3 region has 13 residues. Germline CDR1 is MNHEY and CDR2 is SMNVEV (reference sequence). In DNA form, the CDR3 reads TGTGCCAGCAGTTTATTATCGGACAGCGGCTACACCTTC. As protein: CASSLLSDSGYTF.

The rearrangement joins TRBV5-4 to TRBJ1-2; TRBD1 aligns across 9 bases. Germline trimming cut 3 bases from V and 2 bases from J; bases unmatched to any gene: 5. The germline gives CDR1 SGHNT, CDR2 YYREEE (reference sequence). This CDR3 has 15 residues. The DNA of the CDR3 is TGTGCCAGCAGCTCAAGGGGACAGGGAAACTATGGCTACACCTTC. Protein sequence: CASSSRGQGNYGYTF.

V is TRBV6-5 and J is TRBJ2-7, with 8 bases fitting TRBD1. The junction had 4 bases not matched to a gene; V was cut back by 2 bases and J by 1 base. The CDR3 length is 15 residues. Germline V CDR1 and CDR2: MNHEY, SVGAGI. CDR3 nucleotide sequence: TGTGCCAGCAGTTACGGGACAGGCGATTCCTACGAGCAGTACTTC. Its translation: CASSYGTGDSYEQYF.

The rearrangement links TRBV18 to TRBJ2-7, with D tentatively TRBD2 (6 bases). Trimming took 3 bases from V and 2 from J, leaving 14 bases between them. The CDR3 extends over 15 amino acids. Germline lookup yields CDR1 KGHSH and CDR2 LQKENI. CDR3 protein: CASSPASGRPYEQYF. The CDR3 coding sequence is TGTGCCAGCTCACCGGCCTCGGGGAGGCCCTACGAGCAGTACTTC.

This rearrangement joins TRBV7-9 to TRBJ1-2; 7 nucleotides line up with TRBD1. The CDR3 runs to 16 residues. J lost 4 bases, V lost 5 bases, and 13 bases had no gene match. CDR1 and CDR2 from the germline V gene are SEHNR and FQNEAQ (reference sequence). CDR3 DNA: TGTGCCAGCAGCCAAAGCTCCGGGACAGAGAGCTATGGCTACACCTTC. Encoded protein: CASSQSSGTESYGYTF.

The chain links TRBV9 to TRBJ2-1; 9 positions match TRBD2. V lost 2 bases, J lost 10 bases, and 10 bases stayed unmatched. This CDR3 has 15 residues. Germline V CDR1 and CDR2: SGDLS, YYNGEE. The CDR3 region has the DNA TGTGCCAGCAGCGTCACGGTAGCGGGAGTCGGCGAGCAGTTCTTC. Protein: CASSVTVAGVGEQFF.

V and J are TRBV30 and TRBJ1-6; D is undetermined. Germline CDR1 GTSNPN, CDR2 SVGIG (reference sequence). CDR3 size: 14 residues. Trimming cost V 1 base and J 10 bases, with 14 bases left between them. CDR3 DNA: TGTGCCTGGAGTGGGCTTGGTAGAGGATCACCCCTCCACTTT. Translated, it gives CAWSGLGRGSPLHF.